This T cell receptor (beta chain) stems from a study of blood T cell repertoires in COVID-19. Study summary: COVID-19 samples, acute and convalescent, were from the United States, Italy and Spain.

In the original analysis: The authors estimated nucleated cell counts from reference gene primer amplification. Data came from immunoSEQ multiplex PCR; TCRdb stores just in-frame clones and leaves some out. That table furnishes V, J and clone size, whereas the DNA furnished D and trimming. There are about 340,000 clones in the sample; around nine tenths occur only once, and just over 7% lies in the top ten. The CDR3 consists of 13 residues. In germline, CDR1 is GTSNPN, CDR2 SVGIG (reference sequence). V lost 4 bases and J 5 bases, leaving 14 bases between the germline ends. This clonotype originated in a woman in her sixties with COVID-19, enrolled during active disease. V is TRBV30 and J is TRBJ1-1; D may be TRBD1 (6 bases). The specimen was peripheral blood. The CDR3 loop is CAWIRGGPTEAFF. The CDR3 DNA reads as TGTGCCTGGATCCGCGGGGGGCCGACTGAAGCTTTCTTT. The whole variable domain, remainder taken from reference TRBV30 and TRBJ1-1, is SQTIHQWPATLVQPVGSPLSLECTVEGTSNPNLYWYRQAAGRGLQLLFYSVGIGQISSEVPQNLSASRPQDRQFILSSKKLLLSDSGFYLCAWIRGGPTEAFFGQGTRLTVV.